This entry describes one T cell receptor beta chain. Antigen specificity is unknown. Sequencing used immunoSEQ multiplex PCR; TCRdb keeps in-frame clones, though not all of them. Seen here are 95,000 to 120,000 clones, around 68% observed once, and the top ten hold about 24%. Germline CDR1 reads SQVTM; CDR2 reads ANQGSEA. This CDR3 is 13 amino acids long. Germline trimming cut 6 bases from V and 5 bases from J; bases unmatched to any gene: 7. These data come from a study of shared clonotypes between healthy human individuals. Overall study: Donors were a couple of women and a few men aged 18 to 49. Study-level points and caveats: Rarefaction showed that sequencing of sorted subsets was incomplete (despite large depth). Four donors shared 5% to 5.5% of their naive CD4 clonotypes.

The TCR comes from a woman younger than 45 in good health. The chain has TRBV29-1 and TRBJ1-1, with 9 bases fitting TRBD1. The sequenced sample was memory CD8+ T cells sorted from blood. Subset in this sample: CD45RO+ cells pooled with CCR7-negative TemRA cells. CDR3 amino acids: CSVGYRGRTEAFF. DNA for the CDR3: TGCAGCGTGGGGTACAGGGGGCGGACTGAAGCTTTCTTT.